The 10 T cell receptor beta chains below were found in one sample sequenced in a study of blood T cell repertoires in COVID-19. The assay was immunoSEQ multiplex PCR, and TCRdb's table has in-frame clones only and misses some. This sample carries some 240,000 clones, around 80% of them seen once, and the ten largest clones take around 13%. Sequenced sample: peripheral blood. The receptor set was obtained from a human donor in a cohort sampled during active COVID-19.

This chain uses TRBV28 with TRBJ1-5, with D unclear. The CDR3 covers 13 residues. V was shortened by 4 bases and J by 7 bases, with 11 bases between the two germline ends. The germline V gene encodes CDR1 MDHEN and CDR2 SYDVKM. The CDR3 DNA is TGTGCCAGCAGTTCGGTCCTTTCGCAGCCCCAGCATTTT. Amino acids: CASSSVLSQPQHF.

This chain links TRBV7-9 with TRBJ1-1; a possible D gene is TRBD1 (6 bases). Germline CDR1 is SEHNR and CDR2 is FQNEAQ (reference sequence). This CDR3 region has 13 residues. V shed 5 bases and J shed 5 bases, with 12 bases lying between them. CDR3 protein: CASSKGGYTEAFF. CDR3 sequence (DNA): TGTGCCAGCAGCAAGGGGGGGTATACTGAAGCTTTCTTT.

The chain combines TRBV2 with TRBJ2-3, with TRBD2 as a possible D gene (5 bases). The ends were cut back, 4 bases at V and 2 bases at J, with 13 bases in the middle. The CDR3 consists of 15 residues. Per germline, CDR1 SNHLY and CDR2 FYNNEI. CDR3 nucleotide sequence: TGTGCCAGCAGTGGCTCTAGCACCTTCACAGATACGCAGTATTTT. Residues: CASSGSSTFTDTQYF. The full variable domain, completed using reference TRBV2 and TRBJ2-3, is EPEVTQTPSHQVTQMGQEVILRCVPISNHLYFYWYRQILGQKVEFLVSFYNNEISEKSEIFDDQFSVERPDGSNFTLKIRSTKLEDSAMYFCASSGSSTFTDTQYFGPGTRLTVL.

J is TRBJ2-1 and V is TRBV6-5; 9 bases match TRBD1. The ends lost 6 bases at V and 8 bases at J; junction bases unmatched: 5. Germline V lookup: CDR1 MNHEY, CDR2 SVGAGI. This CDR3 is 13 amino acids long. DNA of the CDR3: TGTGCCAGCAGGGACAGGGGCCCGTATGAGCAGTTCTTC. Encoded protein: CASRDRGPYEQFF.

The rearrangement links TRBV27 to TRBJ2-7, with D tentatively TRBD2 (5 bases). The CDR3 totals 15 residues. Trimming left V 6 bases short and J 7 bases short, with 22 bases between. The germline V gene has CDR1 MNHEY and CDR2 SMNVEV (reference sequence). The CDR3 bases are TGTGCCAGCAGCCTTCGGGGATCCCAGGACGAAGAGCAGTACTTC. Protein: CASSLRGSQDEEQYF.

This clone was seen once. The V gene is TRBV19, the J gene TRBJ2-1, with 7 nucleotides matching TRBD1. The V segment lost 6 bases and the J segment 0 bases; nucleotides outside the gene matches: 8. CDR1 and CDR2 from the germline V gene are LNHDA and SQIVND (reference sequence). The CDR3 length is 16 residues. The CDR3 loop is CASRRTGPSSYNEQFF. The DNA of the CDR3 is TGTGCCAGTAGAAGGACAGGACCAAGCTCCTACAATGAGCAGTTCTTC.

This clone showed up just a few times. The CDR3 nucleotides are TGTGCCATCAGTGACGGAAACATTCAGTACTTC. As protein: CAISDGNIQYF. The genes are TRBV10-3 and TRBJ2-4; D not certain. The V and J ends lost 3 bases and 6 bases respectively, with 3 bases between them. CDR3 size: 11 residues. CDR1 is ENHRY, CDR2 SYGVKD, per germline.

The V call is TRBV6-5, the J call TRBJ2-3; no reliable D call. V dropped 6 bases and J dropped 2 bases, with 9 bases sitting between them. The CDR3 has 13 residues. The germline V gene has CDR1 MNHEY and CDR2 SVGAGI. DNA for the CDR3: TGTGCCAGCAGACGAGCCCCCACAGATACGCAGTATTTT. Its translation is CASRRAPTDTQYF.

The gene calls are TRBV7-9 and TRBJ2-5, with 7 bases aligning to TRBD2. V was clipped by 7 bases and J by 4 bases; unmatched bases: 12. Per the germline V gene, CDR1 is SEHNR and CDR2 is FQNEAQ (reference sequence). This CDR3 region has 15 residues. CDR3 nucleotide sequence: TGTGCCAGCACCTCGTCCGCGGGAGTATTAGAGACCCAGTACTTC. Translating gives CASTSSAGVLETQYF.

The rearrangement uses TRBV6-6 and TRBJ2-5; 7 bases align to TRBD1. Germline V lookup: CDR1 MNHNY, CDR2 SVGAGI (reference sequence). V shed 10 bases and J 4 bases; nucleotides not matched to a gene: 6. The length of the CDR3 is 12 residues. The CDR3 DNA reads TGTGCCACCGCGACAGGGACAGAGACCCAGTACTTC. Protein sequence: CATATGTETQYF.